This T cell receptor (beta chain) was observed in a study of blood T cell repertoires in COVID-19. Study-wide context: Nucleic acid was either cDNA or gDNA, and it came from T cells, B-cell-depleted T cells, or PBMCs.

TCRdb's copy holds only in-frame clones and misses some; the assay was immunoSEQ multiplex PCR. The table has 200,000 or so clones, 92% seen once; the top ten hold approximately 0.77%. V dropped 3 bases and J dropped 4 bases, with 7 bases sitting between them. The CDR3 is made up of 12 amino acids. The V gene's germline CDR1 is SGHRS and CDR2 YFSETQ. V and J are TRBV5-1 and TRBJ1-2; D may be TRBD1 (5 bases). The receptor comes from a man in his sixties with COVID-19, enrolled during active disease. The specimen was peripheral blood. The CDR3 DNA reads TGCGCCAGCAGCTCGACAGCCTATGGCTACACCTTC. Protein: CASSSTAYGYTF. The whole variable domain, remainder taken from reference TRBV5-1 and TRBJ1-2, is KAGVTQTPRYLIKTRGQQVTLSCSPISGHRSVSWYQQTPGQGLQFLFEYFSETQRNKGNFPGRFSGRQFSNSRSEMNVSTLELGDSALYLCASSSTAYGYTFGSGTRLTVV.